This TCR beta chain appears in the sequencing data of a study of type 1 regulatory T cells. Study-level background: T-allo10 is a Tr1-enriched, alloantigen-specific CD4 T cell product made in vitro.

This CDR3 is built from 14 residues. V lost 6 bases and J 4 bases, leaving 15 bases between the germline ends. Germline CDR1 is WSHSY and CDR2 is SAAADI. Using its own MiXCR run on the reads, TCRdb lists one record per CDR3 protein. The table records 90,000 to 100,000 distinct CDR3 sequences, less than 40% of them present only once. The sequence came from a human donor in good health. Sequencing was done on a sample of CD4+ T cells, either the whole sample or a sorted fraction (not recorded which). The chain is built from TRBV10-2 and TRBJ1-2; maybe TRBD1 (5 bases). CDR3 in amino acids: CASSAGRSSYGYTF. The CDR3 nucleotides are TGCGCCAGCAGCGCGGGACGGTCAAGCTATGGCTACACCTTC.